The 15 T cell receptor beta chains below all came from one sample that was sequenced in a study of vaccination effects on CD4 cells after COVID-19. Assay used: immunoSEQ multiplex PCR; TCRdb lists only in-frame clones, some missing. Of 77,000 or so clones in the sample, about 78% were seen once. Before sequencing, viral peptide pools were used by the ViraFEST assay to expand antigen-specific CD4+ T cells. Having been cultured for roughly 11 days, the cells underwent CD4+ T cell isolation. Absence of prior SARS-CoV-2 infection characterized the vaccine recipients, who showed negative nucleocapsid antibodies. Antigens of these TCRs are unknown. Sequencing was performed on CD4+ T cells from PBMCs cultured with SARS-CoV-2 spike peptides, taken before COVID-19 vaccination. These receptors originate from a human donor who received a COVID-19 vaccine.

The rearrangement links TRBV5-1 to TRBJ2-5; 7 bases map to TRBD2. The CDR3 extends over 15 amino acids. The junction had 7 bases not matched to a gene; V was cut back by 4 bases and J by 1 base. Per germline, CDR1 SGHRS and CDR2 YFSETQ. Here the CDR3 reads CASSSQRGIQETQYF. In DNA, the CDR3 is TGCGCCAGCAGCAGCCAGCGGGGTATCCAAGAGACCCAGTACTTC.

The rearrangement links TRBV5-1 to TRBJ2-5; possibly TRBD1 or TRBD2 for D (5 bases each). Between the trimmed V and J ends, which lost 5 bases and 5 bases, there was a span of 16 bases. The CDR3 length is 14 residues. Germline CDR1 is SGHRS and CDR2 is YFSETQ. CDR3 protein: CASSRNTGGETQYF. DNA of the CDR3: TGCGCCAGCAGTCGAAACACAGGCGGGGAGACCCAGTACTTC.

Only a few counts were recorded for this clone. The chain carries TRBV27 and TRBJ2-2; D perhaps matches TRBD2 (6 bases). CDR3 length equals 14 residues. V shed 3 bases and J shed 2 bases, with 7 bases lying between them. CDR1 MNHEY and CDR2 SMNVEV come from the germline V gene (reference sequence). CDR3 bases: TGTGCCAGCAGTTTGACTAGAAACACCGGGGAGCTGTTTTTT. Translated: CASSLTRNTGELFF.

For the CDR3, the DNA is TGTGCCAGCAGCCCCCGGGGTCTACTAGGGAATGAGCAGTTCTTC. It encodes CASSPRGLLGNEQFF. V usage is TRBV7-3 and J usage is TRBJ2-1; D possibly corresponds to TRBD2 (5 bases). From germline, CDR1 is SGHTA and CDR2 FQGTGA. The V gene lost 5 bases and the J gene lost 7 bases, with 18 bases spanning the gap. CDR3 size: 15 residues.

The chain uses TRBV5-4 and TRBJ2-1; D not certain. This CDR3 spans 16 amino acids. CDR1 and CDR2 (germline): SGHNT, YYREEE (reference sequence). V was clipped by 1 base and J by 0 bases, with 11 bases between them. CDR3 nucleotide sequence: TGTGCCAGCAGCTTGCCTACATCTCACTCCTACAATGAGCAGTTCTTC. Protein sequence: CASSLPTSHSYNEQFF. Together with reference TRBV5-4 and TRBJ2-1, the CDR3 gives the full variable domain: ETGVTQSPTHLIKTRGQQVTLRCSSQSGHNTVSWYQQALGQGPQFIFQYYREEENGRGNFPPRFSGLQFPNYSSELNVNALELDDSALYLCASSLPTSHSYNEQFFGPGTRLTVL.

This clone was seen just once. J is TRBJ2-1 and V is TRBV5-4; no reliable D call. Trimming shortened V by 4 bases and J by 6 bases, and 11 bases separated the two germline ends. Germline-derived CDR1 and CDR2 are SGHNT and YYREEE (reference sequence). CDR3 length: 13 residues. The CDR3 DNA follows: TGTGCCAGCAGCCTGGATAGGTTCAATGAGCAGTTCTTC. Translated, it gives CASSLDRFNEQFF.

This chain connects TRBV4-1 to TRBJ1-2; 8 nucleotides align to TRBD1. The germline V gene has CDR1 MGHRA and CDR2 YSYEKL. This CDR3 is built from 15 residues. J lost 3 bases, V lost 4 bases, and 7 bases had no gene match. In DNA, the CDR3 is TGCGCCAGCAGCCGCACGGGGACAGGCGACTATGGCTACACCTTC. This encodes CASSRTGTGDYGYTF.

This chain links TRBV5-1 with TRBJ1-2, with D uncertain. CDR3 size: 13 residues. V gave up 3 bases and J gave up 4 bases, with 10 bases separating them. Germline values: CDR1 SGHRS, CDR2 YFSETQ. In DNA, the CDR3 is TGCGCCAGCAGCTATTCGGAACCCTATGGCTACACCTTC. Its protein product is CASSYSEPYGYTF.

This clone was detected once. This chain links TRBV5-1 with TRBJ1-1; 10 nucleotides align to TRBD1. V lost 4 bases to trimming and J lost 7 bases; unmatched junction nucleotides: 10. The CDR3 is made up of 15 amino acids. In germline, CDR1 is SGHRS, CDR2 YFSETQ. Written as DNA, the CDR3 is TGCGCCAGCAGCCCACGGACAGGGGGGGATGTTGAAGCTTTCTTT. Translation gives CASSPRTGGDVEAFF.

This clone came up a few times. The chain's CDR3 is CASKGSMGTAYGYTF. The CDR3 DNA sequence: TGCGCCAGCAAGGGGAGTATGGGGACGGCGTATGGCTACACCTTC. The chain recombines TRBV5-1 with TRBJ1-2; D may be TRBD1 (5 bases). Per germline, CDR1 SGHRS and CDR2 YFSETQ. V dropped 6 bases and J dropped 5 bases, with 20 bases sitting between them. CDR3 length: 15 residues. Full variable domain (remainder filled in from reference TRBV5-1 and TRBJ1-2): KAGVTQTPRYLIKTRGQQVTLSCSPISGHRSVSWYQQTPGQGLQFLFEYFSETQRNKGNFPGRFSGRQFSNSRSEMNVSTLELGDSALYLCASKGSMGTAYGYTFGSGTRLTVV.

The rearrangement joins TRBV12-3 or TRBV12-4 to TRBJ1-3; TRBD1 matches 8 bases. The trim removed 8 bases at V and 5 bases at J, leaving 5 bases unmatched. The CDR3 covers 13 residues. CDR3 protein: CASGWTGRNTIYF. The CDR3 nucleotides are TGTGCCAGCGGTTGGACAGGGAGAAACACCATATATTTT.

The CDR3 DNA reads TGTGCCAGCAGCCCAAGCCGGACAGGGCACACTGAAGCTTTCTTT. It yields the protein CASSPSRTGHTEAFF. The chain joins TRBV7-9 to TRBJ1-1; 8 bases are shared with TRBD1. This CDR3 region has 15 residues. Germline V gives CDR1 SEHNR, CDR2 FQNEAQ (reference sequence). Trimming took 5 bases from V and 3 from J; bases not matched to a gene: 8.

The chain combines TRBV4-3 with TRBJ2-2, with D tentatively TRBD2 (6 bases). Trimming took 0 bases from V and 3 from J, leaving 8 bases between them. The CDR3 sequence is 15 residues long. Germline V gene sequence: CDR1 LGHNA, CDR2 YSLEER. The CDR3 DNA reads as TGCGCCAGCAGCCAAGAACGCGGGGACACCGGGGAGCTGTTTTTT. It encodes CASSQERGDTGELFF.

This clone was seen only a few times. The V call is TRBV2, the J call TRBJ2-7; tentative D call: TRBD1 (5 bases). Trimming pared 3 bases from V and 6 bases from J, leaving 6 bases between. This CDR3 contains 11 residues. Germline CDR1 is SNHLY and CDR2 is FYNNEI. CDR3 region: CASSETVEQYV. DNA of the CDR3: TGTGCCAGCAGTGAGACAGTCGAGCAGTACGTC.

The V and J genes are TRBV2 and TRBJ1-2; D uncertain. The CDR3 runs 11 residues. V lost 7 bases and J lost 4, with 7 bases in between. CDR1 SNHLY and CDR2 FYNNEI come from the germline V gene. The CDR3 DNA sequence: TGTGCCAGCACACAGAGCTATGGCTACACCTTC. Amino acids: CASTQSYGYTF.